This TCR beta chain was profiled in a study of CD8 T cells in ankylosing spondylitis. Notes on the study in general: Researchers reportedly found disease-linked clones significantly enriched in matched ankylosing spondylitis synovial fluid. In reactive arthritis synovial fluid and blood, some motif variants had been reported before. A TCR beta motif of 7 or 8 highly homologous variants appeared characteristic of ankylosing spondylitis blood.

Quantitative barcoded 5'-RACE was used to prepare TCR beta libraries. In TCRdb, the 5' RACE reads were re-called with MiXCR into one record per CDR3 protein. In the table there are about 540,000 distinct CDR3 sequences, roughly an eighth of which are singletons. This clonotype has a count of ten or more. Its antigen is unknown. The CDR3 runs to 15 residues. V was clipped by 6 bases and J by 6 bases; unmatched bases: 8. Material: blood, either unsorted or a sorted T cell fraction (not recorded which). The chain is built from TRBV12-3 or TRBV12-4 and TRBJ2-1, with 10 positions matching TRBD2. The TCR comes from a male donor with ankylosing spondylitis. CDR3 nucleotides: TGTGCCAGCAGCCAAACTAGCGGGATAACCAATGAGCAGTTCTTC. Translation gives CASSQTSGITNEQFF.